This is a list of T cell receptor beta chains from one sample in a study of cytomegalovirus exposure and HLA in healthy donors. Produced via immunoSEQ multiplex PCR; TCRdb's table is partial and in-frame only. The sample consists of about 170,000 clones, about three quarters of them appearing once. The sample taken for sequencing was PBMCs. The receptors originated from a female donor in good health and CMV-seronegative. CDR3s include the opening cysteine and the closing phenylalanine or tryptophan. The D gene is left open where the match is weak. Clone size is shown for a subset of rows, as once, few, many or a class of expanded clone.

j_call: TRBJ2-7
v_call: TRBV5-1
clone_size: NA
d_call: TRBD1
cdr3_nt: TGCGCCAGCAGCTTGATACAGGGGGCCCACTACGAGCAGTACTTC
cdr3_aa: CASSLIQGAHYEQYF

j_call: TRBJ2-2
v_call: TRBV28
clone_size: NA
d_call: NA
cdr3_nt: TGTGCCAGCAGCACTAGCCCCGGGGAGCTGTTTTTT
cdr3_aa: CASSTSPGELFF

j_call: TRBJ1-1
v_call: TRBV28
clone_size: once
d_call: NA
cdr3_nt: TGTGCCAGCGTATCTAGAGCCAATAGTGGCACTGAAGCTTTCTTT
cdr3_aa: CASVSRANSGTEAFF

j_call: TRBJ1-2
v_call: TRBV7-2
clone_size: NA
d_call: NA
cdr3_nt: TGTGCCAGCAGATCCGACCCCGGGAAGGGCTACACCTTC
cdr3_aa: CASRSDPGKGYTF

j_call: TRBJ2-1
v_call: TRBV5-6
clone_size: few
d_call: NA
cdr3_nt: TGTGCCAGCCGAACTCCCGCCCAGGGCCGACGCAGTGAGCAGTTCTTC
cdr3_aa: CASRTPAQGRRSEQFF

j_call: TRBJ1-5
v_call: TRBV2
clone_size: NA
d_call: NA
cdr3_nt: TGTGCCAGCAGTGGAGGGACATCTAATCAGCCCCAGCATTTT
cdr3_aa: CASSGGTSNQPQHF

j_call: TRBJ1-1
v_call: TRBV4-2
clone_size: few
d_call: NA
cdr3_nt: TGTGCCAGCAGCAACCCTCGGGGGGACGAAGCTTTCTTT
cdr3_aa: CASSNPRGDEAFF

j_call: TRBJ1-2
v_call: TRBV4-3
clone_size: NA
d_call: NA
cdr3_nt: TGCGCCAGCAGCCAAGTTGGGGCGGACTATGGCTACACCTTC
cdr3_aa: CASSQVGADYGYTF

j_call: TRBJ2-6
v_call: TRBV7-6
clone_size: once
d_call: NA
cdr3_nt: TGTGCCAGCAGCTTAGAACCGCGGAGCTCTGGGGCCAACGTCCTGACTTTC
cdr3_aa: CASSLEPRSSGANVLTF

j_call: TRBJ2-5
v_call: TRBV4-1
clone_size: NA
d_call: TRBD2
cdr3_nt: TGCGCCAGCAGCCCCACCCCCCTCGCGGGGGGACTCCAAGAGACCCAGTACTTC
cdr3_aa: CASSPTPLAGGLQETQYF

j_call: TRBJ1-2
v_call: TRBV9
clone_size: NA
d_call: NA
cdr3_nt: TGTGCCAGCAGCGTAATCGACAGCGCTTCCGATGGCTACACCTTC
cdr3_aa: CASSVIDSASDGYTF

j_call: TRBJ2-5
v_call: TRBV7-2
clone_size: NA
d_call: NA
cdr3_nt: TGTGCCAGCAGCTTAGGAGTAGAGCGGAGTAGGACCCAGTACTTC
cdr3_aa: CASSLGVERSRTQYF

j_call: TRBJ1-5
v_call: TRBV21-1
clone_size: NA
d_call: NA
cdr3_nt: TGTGCCAGCAGCAAAGAAGGCGCAGGGTATGACAATCAGCCCCAGCATTTT
cdr3_aa: CASSKEGAGYDNQPQHF

j_call: TRBJ1-1
v_call: TRBV4-2
clone_size: few
d_call: TRBD1
cdr3_nt: TGTGCCAGCAGCCAAGATAGGTTGACAGGGCGAGCTTTCTTT
cdr3_aa: CASSQDRLTGRAFF

j_call: TRBJ2-7
v_call: TRBV4-2
clone_size: NA
d_call: NA
cdr3_nt: TGTGCCAGCAGCCAGGTAGCGGATTTCTCCTACGAGCAGTACTTC
cdr3_aa: CASSQVADFSYEQYF

j_call: TRBJ2-7
v_call: TRBV2
clone_size: few
d_call: TRBD1
cdr3_nt: TGTGCCAGCAGTGAAGGGGGGACAGGTAGGAACGAGCAGTACTTC
cdr3_aa: CASSEGGTGRNEQYF

j_call: TRBJ2-1
v_call: TRBV7-3
clone_size: NA
d_call: NA
cdr3_nt: TGTGCCAGCAGCTTAGGGCGTGTCAATGAGCAGTTCTTC
cdr3_aa: CASSLGRVNEQFF

j_call: TRBJ2-3
v_call: TRBV29-1
clone_size: NA
d_call: NA
cdr3_nt: TGCAGCGTGGACAAGGCCCCCACAGATACGCAGTATTTT
cdr3_aa: CSVDKAPTDTQYF

j_call: TRBJ1-1
v_call: TRBV2
clone_size: NA
d_call: NA
cdr3_nt: TGTGCCGGGGGACGGGGGGCTGGCACTGAAGCTTTCTTT
cdr3_aa: CAGGRGAGTEAFF

j_call: TRBJ1-2
v_call: TRBV7-2
clone_size: NA
d_call: NA
cdr3_nt: TGTGCCAGCAGTCTCCTTAGAGACTATGGCTACACCTTC
cdr3_aa: CASSLLRDYGYTF

j_call: TRBJ2-1
v_call: TRBV7-9
clone_size: NA
d_call: NA
cdr3_nt: TGTGCCAGCAGCTTAGCGGTGGGGCTGACGGTTGAGCAGTTCTTC
cdr3_aa: CASSLAVGLTVEQFF

j_call: TRBJ1-1
v_call: TRBV18
clone_size: NA
d_call: NA
cdr3_nt: TGTGCCAGCTCATCCAGGGGACCCCCGGACACTGAAGCTTTCTTT
cdr3_aa: CASSSRGPPDTEAFF

j_call: TRBJ2-7
v_call: TRBV5-1
clone_size: NA
d_call: NA
cdr3_nt: TGCGCCAGCAGCTTGGACCCAGGGCCCCAGCAGTACTTC
cdr3_aa: CASSLDPGPQQYF

j_call: TRBJ2-7
v_call: TRBV10-3
clone_size: few
d_call: NA
cdr3_nt: TGTGCCATCAGGCCCAGCGGCCCCTACGAGCAGTACTTC
cdr3_aa: CAIRPSGPYEQYF

j_call: TRBJ2-2
v_call: TRBV28
clone_size: NA
d_call: TRBD1
cdr3_nt: TGTGCCAGCCTTCCGCTCCAACAGGGACAGGGGGACACCGGGGAGCTGTTTTTT
cdr3_aa: CASLPLQQGQGDTGELFF

j_call: TRBJ2-1
v_call: TRBV27
clone_size: NA
d_call: TRBD2
cdr3_nt: TGTGCCAGCAGTTTACGGCGGGAGGGGGGCAATGAGCAGTTCTTC
cdr3_aa: CASSLRREGGNEQFF